One sample yielded the 19 T cell receptor beta chains listed below, sequenced in a study of cytomegalovirus exposure and HLA in healthy donors (dated by TCRdb to 2016 to 2017). The library relied on the immunoSEQ multiplex PCR assay. For the multiplex PCR, a mixture combining 60 forward primers for TCR Vbeta segments and 13 reverse primers for TCR Jbeta segments was used. TCRdb obtained this table from immuneACCESS and retained in-frame rearrangements with V and J assigned. These tables miss some clones; where compared with another copy, unresolved V genes account for less than half of the shortfall, and the remainder is unexplained. In this sample the table shows about 160,000 clones, approximately 80% of which occur a single time. 4.3% of the sample is held by the ten biggest clonotypes. The specimen sequenced was PBMCs. The receptors derive from a man aged 35 to 55 in good health and CMV-seronegative.

The chain carries TRBV18 and TRBJ1-4, with a possible D match to TRBD1 (6 bases). In germline, CDR1 is KGHSH, CDR2 LQKENI. V lost 3 bases, J lost 12 bases, and 14 bases lay in between. This CDR3 has 13 amino acids. The DNA of the CDR3 is TGTGCCAGCTCACCCAAGGGGGAGACGGAACTGTTTTTT. Its translation: CASSPKGETELFF.

CDR3 region: CASSLYRAGDYNEQFF. The DNA for the CDR3 is TGTGCCAGCAGCTTATATAGAGCGGGGGACTACAATGAGCAGTTCTTC. The rearrangement joins TRBV11-2 to TRBJ2-1; 8 bases map to TRBD2. V trimming: 2 bases; J trimming: 3 bases; junction bases outside the gene matches: 6. The CDR3 contains 16 residues. Germline V gives CDR1 SGHAT, CDR2 FQNNGV.

V gene TRBV27 combines with J gene TRBJ2-3, with 11 bases lining up with TRBD1. Germline assignment: CDR1 MNHEY and CDR2 SMNVEV (reference sequence). With 1 base clipped from V and 6 bases from J, the junction kept 6 bases outside the gene matches. This CDR3 region has 16 residues. The CDR3 protein is CASSLWGTGGLDTQYF. DNA of the CDR3: TGTGCCAGCAGTTTATGGGGGACAGGGGGTCTTGATACGCAGTATTTT.

The chain has TRBV5-4 and TRBJ1-2; TRBD1 aligns across 9 bases. Germline CDR1 and CDR2: SGHNT and YYREEE (reference sequence). The CDR3 is 14 amino acids. V lost 5 bases and J lost 7; bases outside the gene matches: 9. CDR3 amino acids: CASSPGTGFSGYTF. CDR3 nucleotide sequence: TGTGCCAGCAGTCCCGGGACAGGGTTTTCTGGCTACACCTTC.

J is TRBJ1-1 and V is TRBV6-5; tentatively, D is TRBD1 (6 bases). Trimming took off 4 bases at V and 1 base at J, with 16 bases between the two ends. The CDR3 has 16 residues. The germline V gene encodes CDR1 MNHEY and CDR2 SVGAGI. The CDR3, as DNA: TGTGCCAGCAGTTGGGGGCCCGGGAGGGGGAACACTGAAGCTTTCTTT. It specifies CASSWGPGRGNTEAFF.

This chain joins TRBV10-1 and TRBJ2-3; 7 positions match TRBD2. CDR1 and CDR2 from the germline V gene are WNHNN and SYGVQD (reference sequence). This CDR3 contains 14 residues. Germline trimming cut 4 bases from V and 0 bases from J; bases unmatched to any gene: 1. CDR3 amino acids: CASSGGGSTDTQYF. CDR3 coding DNA: TGCGCCAGCAGTGGGGGGGGGAGCACAGATACGCAGTATTTT.

The chain employs TRBV18 and TRBJ2-7; D may be TRBD1 (5 bases). Germline V lookup: CDR1 KGHSH, CDR2 LQKENI. V lost 1 base and J 6 bases, leaving 10 bases between the germline ends. The CDR3 loop spans 13 amino acids. The CDR3 protein is CASSPLRTLEQYF. The CDR3 nucleotides are TGTGCCAGCTCACCACTACGGACACTCGAGCAGTACTTC.

This clone was seen only a few times. V and J are TRBV6-5 and TRBJ2-7, with 7 bases identical to TRBD1. The germline V gene encodes CDR1 MNHEY and CDR2 SVGAGI. The CDR3 runs 14 residues. The V and J ends lost 2 bases and 2 bases, in that order; junction bases with no gene match: 3. The CDR3 here is CASSYTTGTYEQYF. The CDR3 nucleotides are TGTGCCAGCAGTTACACGACAGGGACCTACGAGCAGTACTTC.

This chain links TRBV6-4 with TRBJ2-6; 9 bases fit TRBD1. CDR1 and CDR2 from the germline V gene are MRHNA and SNTAGT. The CDR3 consists of 16 residues. V shed 6 bases and J 1 base; nucleotides not matched to a gene: 4. CDR3 nucleotide sequence: TGTGCCAGCAGCCGGGACAGGGCATCTGGGGCCAACGTCCTGACTTTC. The encoded protein is CASSRDRASGANVLTF.

The chain uses TRBV19 and TRBJ1-5; a possible D gene is TRBD1 (6 bases). The CDR3 sequence is 15 residues long. Looked up from germline, CDR1 is LNHDA and CDR2 is SQIVND (reference sequence). V was trimmed by 5 bases and J by 7 bases, leaving 18 bases between them. The CDR3 region has the DNA TGTGCCAGTAGTGATTTCTGGCAGGGGCTCCAGCCCCAGCATTTT. This translates into CASSDFWQGLQPQHF.

This chain joins TRBV5-4 and TRBJ2-1; perhaps TRBD2 as D (5 bases). V was shortened by 0 bases and J by 1 base, with 11 bases between the two germline ends. The CDR3 covers 16 residues. CDR1 and CDR2 (germline): SGHNT, YYREEE (reference sequence). CDR3 region: CASSLGLGGSYNEQFF. Written as DNA, the CDR3 is TGTGCCAGCAGCTTGGGGCTCGGCGGGTCCTACAATGAGCAGTTCTTC. Full variable domain (rest looked up from reference TRBV5-4 and TRBJ2-1): ETGVTQSPTHLIKTRGQQVTLRCSSQSGHNTVSWYQQALGQGPQFIFQYYREEENGRGNFPPRFSGLQFPNYSSELNVNALELDDSALYLCASSLGLGGSYNEQFFGPGTRLTVL.

This chain uses TRBV5-4 with TRBJ2-7; 7 bases match TRBD2. CDR3 length: 14 residues. J lost 2 bases, V lost 1 base, and 3 bases had no gene match. Per germline, CDR1 SGHNT and CDR2 YYREEE (reference sequence). The CDR3, as DNA: TGTGCCAGCAGCTTGTGGGGGGGGACCTACGAGCAGTACTTC. This gives the protein CASSLWGGTYEQYF. Full variable domain (missing parts from reference TRBV5-4 and TRBJ2-7): ETGVTQSPTHLIKTRGQQVTLRCSSQSGHNTVSWYQQALGQGPQFIFQYYREEENGRGNFPPRFSGLQFPNYSSELNVNALELDDSALYLCASSLWGGTYEQYFGPGTRLTVT.

The V and J genes are TRBV30 and TRBJ1-3; 9 bases agree with TRBD1. The CDR3 consists of 13 residues. V lost 2 bases, J lost 8 bases, and 4 bases stayed unmatched. Germline-derived CDR1 and CDR2 are GTSNPN and SVGIG (reference sequence). CDR3 bases: TGTGCCTGGAGTAGCGACAGGGGGGACACCATATATTTT. Protein product: CAWSSDRGDTIYF.

The gene calls are TRBV10-3 and TRBJ2-5; D is uncertain. Trimming left V 7 bases short and J 1 base short, with 10 bases between. CDR1 is ENHRY and CDR2 is SYGVKD in the germline V gene. CDR3 length: 13 residues. The CDR3 DNA sequence: TGTGCCATCACAGAAGACTCCCAAGAGACCCAGTACTTC. Its translation: CAITEDSQETQYF.

The genes are TRBV9 and TRBJ1-6, with D perhaps TRBD1 (5 bases). Looked up from germline, CDR1 is SGDLS and CDR2 is YYNGEE. The CDR3 covers 16 residues. V was pared by 0 bases and J by 5 bases, with 12 bases between. The CDR3 region has the DNA TGTGCCAGCAGCGTAGGTCCAGGGTTGGATAATTCACCCCTCCACTTT. Residues: CASSVGPGLDNSPLHF.

This chain uses TRBV19 with TRBJ1-4, with TRBD1 identical over 7 bases. This CDR3 comprises 16 residues. Germline lookup yields CDR1 LNHDA and CDR2 SQIVND (reference sequence). Losses at the gene ends were 6 bases for V and 0 bases for J; bases not matched to a gene: 7. CDR3 in amino acids: CASSLGTVATNEKLFF. The CDR3 DNA sequence: TGTGCCAGTAGCCTCGGGACAGTTGCAACTAATGAAAAACTGTTTTTT.

This clone was found a few times. One end of the junction varies from germline; a read error may be responsible. The chain recombines TRBV7-9 with TRBJ1-1; D ambiguous. Germline V gene lookup returns CDR1 SEHNR and CDR2 FQNEAQ (reference sequence). The CDR3 length is 11 residues. CDR3 region: CSSTPNTEAFF. The CDR3 DNA follows: TGTTCCAGCACCCCAAACACTGAAGCTTTCTTT. Full variable domain (rest looked up from reference TRBV7-9 and TRBJ1-1): DTGVSQNPRHKITKRGQNVTFRCDPISEHNRLYWYRQTLGQGPEFLTYFQNEAQLEKSRLLSDRFSAERPKGSFSTLEIQRTEQGDSAMYLCSSTPNTEAFFGQGTRLTVV.

This sequence joins TRBV19 and TRBJ1-2; perhaps TRBD1 as D (6 bases). V shed 7 bases and J shed 4 bases, with 16 bases lying between them. Germline CDR1 is LNHDA and CDR2 is SQIVND (reference sequence). The CDR3 runs 14 residues. As DNA, the CDR3 is TGTGCCAGTACCGAGCCAGGGGATGTCTATGGCTACACCTTC. It is translated as CASTEPGDVYGYTF.

V is TRBV7-2 and J is TRBJ2-4, with 11 bases identical to TRBD2. Germline CDR1 and CDR2: SGHTA and FQGNSA. V was clipped by 0 bases and J by 3 bases; unmatched bases: 1. CDR3 length: 16 amino acids. The CDR3 loop reads CASSLALAGGKNIQYF. In DNA form, the CDR3 reads TGTGCCAGCAGCTTAGCGCTAGCGGGGGGCAAAAACATTCAGTACTTC. Full variable domain (rest looked up from reference TRBV7-2 and TRBJ2-4): GAGVSQSPSNKVTEKGKDVELRCDPISGHTALYWYRQSLGQGLEFLIYFQGNSAPDKSGLPSDRFSAERTGGSVSTLTIQRTQQEDSAVYLCASSLALAGGKNIQYFGAGTRLSVL.